A selection of T cell receptor beta chains follows, all from one sample in a study of blood T cell repertoires in COVID-19. The protocol was immunoSEQ multiplex PCR, while the TCRdb copy is restricted to in-frame clones and leaves out a portion. Here the sample spans 250,000 to 350,000 clones, 88% being singletons. Input material: PBMCs or T cells enriched from blood (not recorded which). The receptor source for this set is a woman between 45 and 65 years old who had recovered from COVID-19. Both conserved end residues are part of each CDR3. The order of the fields is V gene, CDR3 protein.

V: TRBV19; CDR3: CASSPDRSTDTQYF
V: TRBV10-1; CDR3: CASSGMDRSNTGELFF
V: TRBV9; CDR3: CASSVAPSSYNEQFF
V: TRBV7-2; CDR3: CASSSVAGATTDTQYF
V: TRBV7-2; CDR3: CASSLGFRSTDTQYF
V: TRBV5-1; CDR3: CASSLGLAGGPYEQYF
V: TRBV14; CDR3: CASSQDSGLAGTFSYNEQFF
V: TRBV19; CDR3: CASSLQGRGTEAFF
V: TRBV19; CDR3: CASSTQDRPNTEAFF
V: TRBV4-3; CDR3: CVSSVSAGPTGELFF
V: TRBV6-5; CDR3: CASKNHRRRNTEAFF
V: TRBV7-2; CDR3: CASSIASGRSVSNEQFF
V: TRBV4-1; CDR3: CASSQTAGATYEQYF
V: TRBV27; CDR3: CASSLFGQTYEQYF
V: TRBV27; CDR3: CASSSQTGRYGYTF
V: TRBV2; CDR3: CASSDFGTPVSSEQYF
V: TRBV30; CDR3: CAWGQGGQFF
V: TRBV5-5; CDR3: CASRPRGASTEAFF
V: TRBV6-8; CDR3: CASSYSKGKGETGPNSPLHF
V: TRBV7-2; CDR3: CASSSGQGALGYTF
V: TRBV6-5; CDR3: CASRPGTASGNTIYF
V: TRBV27; CDR3: CASSLSEGNGYTF
V: TRBV15; CDR3: CATSGRQGPNTEAFF
V: TRBV7-9; CDR3: CASSLVTGGFTEAFF
V: TRBV6-2/TRBV6-3; CDR3: CASSWQVDYEQYF
V: TRBV2; CDR3: CASSQQGAVIYGYTF
V: TRBV18; CDR3: CASSPDGGWSSYEQYF
V: TRBV4-2; CDR3: CASSPLAQGRNIQYF
V: TRBV10-1; CDR3: CASRPSTENTEAFF
V: TRBV6-5; CDR3: CASSLDRRYEQYF
V: TRBV21-1; CDR3: CASNISSGNTIYF
V: TRBV11-2; CDR3: CASSLRVGTPDSYEQYF
V: TRBV19; CDR3: CASTRDSSYQPQHF
V: TRBV20-1; CDR3: CSASLAGVILEQFF
V: TRBV7-2; CDR3: CASSYPGGSEQYF
V: TRBV19; CDR3: CASSMNGVAFF
V: TRBV4-1; CDR3: CASSQPGLAGGPASYNEQFF
V: TRBV11-3; CDR3: CASSPITGERTGELFF
V: TRBV28; CDR3: CASSVTGLRTGNTIYF
V: TRBV29-1; CDR3: CSVVADRGEKLFF
V: TRBV27; CDR3: CASSLSRGRAGNEQFF
V: TRBV19; CDR3: CASRSGQTYNEQFF
V: TRBV7-3; CDR3: CASSLAGVSETQYF
V: TRBV7-2; CDR3: CASSTTLHQPQHF
V: TRBV25-1; CDR3: CASSELIRDSSSTDTQYF
V: TRBV20-1; CDR3: CSASFGGGYTF
V: TRBV7-2; CDR3: CASRKDSSSYNEQFF
V: TRBV14; CDR3: CASSQGLSGTNTGELFF
V: TRBV27; CDR3: CASSLRTSGTSYNEQFF
V: TRBV27; CDR3: CASSLKYSTEYTF
V: TRBV6-1; CDR3: CASRLGQAGNQPQHF
V: TRBV7-9; CDR3: CASSPGTADREQYF
V: TRBV12-5; CDR3: CASGAVSGSFIGELFF